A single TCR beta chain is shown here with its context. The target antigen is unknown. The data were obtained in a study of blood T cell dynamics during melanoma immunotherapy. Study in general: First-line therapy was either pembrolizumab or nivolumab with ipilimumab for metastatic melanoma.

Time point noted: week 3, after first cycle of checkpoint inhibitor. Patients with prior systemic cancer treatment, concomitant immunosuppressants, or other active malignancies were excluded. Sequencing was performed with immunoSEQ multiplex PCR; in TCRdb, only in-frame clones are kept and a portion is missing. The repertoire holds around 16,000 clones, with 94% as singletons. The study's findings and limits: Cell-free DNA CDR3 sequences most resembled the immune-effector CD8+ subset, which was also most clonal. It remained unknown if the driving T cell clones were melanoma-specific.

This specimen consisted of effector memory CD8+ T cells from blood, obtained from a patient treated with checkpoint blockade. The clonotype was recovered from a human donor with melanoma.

CDR3 sequence reads: CASSFLVGGSNEQFF. The DNA for the CDR3 is TGTGCCAGCAGCTTCCTAGTGGGAGGATCCAATGAGCAGTTCTTC. The chain links TRBV5-8 to TRBJ2-1; the D gene is possibly TRBD2 (6 bases). This CDR3 region has 15 residues. In germline, CDR1 is SGHTS, CDR2 YDEGEE. V lost 2 bases to trimming and J lost 6 bases, with 15 bases between them.